The 17 T cell receptor beta chains in this list originate from one sample, sequenced in a study of neoadjuvant anti-PD-1 for oral cavity cancer. Clones were read by immunoSEQ multiplex PCR, and TCRdb kept only the in-frame ones, dropping some. The repertoire has about 9,800 clones, around 60% of them found once; the top ten carry roughly 4.2%. Time point reported: after neoadjuvant nivolumab, at surgical resection. Here the sequenced sample was PBMCs, taken after nivolumab (anti-PD-1) treatment. The receptors originated from a person aged 35 to 85 with oral cavity squamous cell carcinoma.

V is TRBV7-2 and J is TRBJ1-1, with D perhaps matching TRBD1 (5 bases). Germline V gives CDR1 SGHTA, CDR2 FQGNSA. The CDR3 has 15 residues. The V end lost 6 bases, the J end lost 1 base, and 15 bases lay between the germline ends. In DNA, the CDR3 is TGTGCCAGCAGACCGCCGGGGACCCGGAACACTGAAGCTTTCTTT. It encodes CASRPPGTRNTEAFF.

There are a few counts of this clone. This chain connects TRBV18 to TRBJ1-1; 10 nucleotides align to TRBD1. The CDR3 totals 15 residues. J was trimmed by 0 bases and V by 3 bases; bases with no gene match: 1. Germline V CDR1 and CDR2: KGHSH, LQKENI. The CDR3 DNA is TGTGCCAGCTCACCGGGACAGGGGCTGAACACTGAAGCTTTCTTT. This gives the protein CASSPGQGLNTEAFF. Complete variable domain (other parts from reference TRBV18 and TRBJ1-1): NAGVMQNPRHLVRRRGQEARLRCSPMKGHSHVYWYRQLPEEGLKFMVYLQKENIIDESGMPKERFSAEFPKEGPSILRIQQVVRGDSAAYFCASSPGQGLNTEAFFGQGTRLTVV.

This chain joins TRBV27 and TRBJ1-2; D possibly corresponds to TRBD1 (5 bases). V dropped 2 bases and J dropped 5 bases, with 9 bases sitting between them. Germline loops: CDR1 MNHEY, CDR2 SMNVEV (reference sequence). The length of the CDR3 is 13 residues. CDR3 residues: CASSLKGIYGYTF. CDR3 nucleotide sequence: TGTGCCAGCAGTTTAAAGGGGATATATGGCTACACCTTC.

This CDR3 is CASSYQRFHNEKLFF. The DNA of the CDR3 is TGTGCCAGCAGTTACCAGAGGTTTCATAATGAAAAACTGTTTTTT. The gene calls are TRBV6-5 and TRBJ1-4; D call uncertain. V was cut by 2 bases and J by 4 bases, with 11 bases left in between. The CDR3 is made up of 15 amino acids. Germline-derived CDR1 and CDR2 are MNHEY and SVGAGI.

This chain uses TRBV15 with TRBJ2-7; 7 nucleotides line up with TRBD2. The CDR3 totals 16 residues. The J segment lost 2 bases and the V segment lost 0 bases, leaving 7 bases of the junction unmatched. Germline CDR1 is LNHNV and CDR2 is YYDKDF (reference sequence). CDR3 in DNA: TGTGCCACCAGCAGAGATCGGGCTAGCGGCGCCTACGAGCAGTACTTC. Translation gives CATSRDRASGAYEQYF.

This chain uses TRBV6-5 with TRBJ1-6, with D possibly being TRBD1 (6 bases). From germline, CDR1 is MNHEY and CDR2 SVGAGI. V lost 6 bases to trimming and J lost 14 bases, with 20 bases between them. CDR3 length: 14 residues. The CDR3 protein is CASSPVRGQGALHF. The CDR3, as DNA: TGTGCCAGCAGCCCCGTCAGGGGTCAAGGGGCCCTCCACTTT.

This clone was recorded once. V gene TRBV29-1 combines with J gene TRBJ1-2, with TRBD1 identical over 8 bases. This CDR3 is 14 amino acids long. Germline CDR1 reads SQVTM; CDR2 reads ANQGSEA. The V and J ends lost 1 base and 6 bases, in that order; junction bases with no gene match: 7. CDR3 DNA sequence: TGCAGCGTTGAAGGGGGCAGGGGGCCGAATGGCTACACCTTC. Its translation: CSVEGGRGPNGYTF.

V is TRBV19 and J is TRBJ2-1; 11 positions match TRBD1. The CDR3 covers 15 residues. In germline, CDR1 is LNHDA, CDR2 SQIVND (reference sequence). Trimming took 6 bases from V and 8 from J; bases not matched to a gene: 9. In nucleotides, the CDR3 is TGTGCCAGTAGGATCGGACAGGGGGCGCGCGATGAGCAGTTCTTC. Its protein product is CASRIGQGARDEQFF.

Of note for this clone: Other DNA sequences within the sample encode an identical CDR3. The CDR3 region is CAARRAGINQPQHF. The CDR3 coding sequence is TGTGCCGCAAGGAGGGCAGGCATCAATCAGCCCCAGCATTTT. This chain uses TRBV6-1 with TRBJ1-5; unclear D gene. Trimming left V 11 bases short and J 3 bases short, with 17 bases between. Germline V gene lookup returns CDR1 MNHNS and CDR2 SASEGT. The CDR3 runs 14 residues.

V and J are TRBV12-5 and TRBJ2-1; 8 nucleotides match TRBD1. CDR1 is LGHNT, CDR2 FRNRAP, per germline. With 5 bases clipped from V and 7 bases from J, the junction kept 10 bases outside the gene matches. CDR3 size: 15 residues. The CDR3 protein is CASGPLDRVSNEQFF. For the CDR3, the DNA is TGTGCTAGTGGTCCTTTGGACAGGGTTAGTAATGAGCAGTTCTTC.

V and J are TRBV4-2 and TRBJ2-7, with 7 bases lining up with TRBD2. Germline lookup yields CDR1 LGHNA and CDR2 YNFKEQ. The CDR3 consists of 15 residues. Trimming removed 1 base from V and 0 bases from J; junction bases left unmatched: 3. This chain's CDR3 is CASSQGGGSSYEQYF. The DNA for the CDR3 is TGTGCCAGCAGCCAAGGGGGGGGGAGCTCCTACGAGCAGTACTTC.

This clone was detected a few times. The rearrangement links TRBV7-9 to TRBJ2-3; D is tentatively TRBD1 or TRBD2 (5 bases each). V gave up 1 base and J gave up 6 bases, with 11 bases separating them. The CDR3 is 14 residues long. The V gene's germline CDR1 is SEHNR and CDR2 FQNEAQ (reference sequence). The DNA of the CDR3 is TGTGCCAGCAGCTTAGGAGGGGTTTGGGATACGCAGTATTTT. Translation gives CASSLGGVWDTQYF.

There are a few counts of this clone. J is TRBJ1-5 and V is TRBV6-1; D unresolved. CDR1 and CDR2 (germline): MNHNS, SASEGT. The CDR3 consists of 16 residues. Trimming left V 4 bases short and J 1 base short, with 14 bases between. CDR3 in DNA: TGTGCCAGCAGTGCTGAGGGAAACTTAAGCAATCAGCCCCAGCATTTT. This encodes CASSAEGNLSNQPQHF.

The rearrangement links TRBV11-2 to TRBJ2-7, with D possibly matching TRBD2 (6 bases). The V and J ends lost 4 bases and 0 bases respectively, with 19 bases between them. The CDR3 has 17 residues. CDR1 is SGHAT and CDR2 is FQNNGV in the germline V gene. The CDR3 loop is CASSSFPLAESSYEQYF. CDR3 sequence (DNA): TGTGCCAGCAGCTCCTTCCCATTAGCGGAGAGCTCCTACGAGCAGTACTTC.

This clone was seen a few times. This sequence joins TRBV4-1 and TRBJ1-2; D not resolved. The CDR3 sequence is 18 residues long. Germline V CDR1 and CDR2: MGHRA, YSYEKL. The germline V and J ends were trimmed by 0 bases and 4 bases, with 21 bases remaining between them. In DNA, the CDR3 is TGCGCCAGCAGCCAAGATGCGATGGAAGGTTCCGGCAGCTATGGCTACACCTTC. This translates into CASSQDAMEGSGSYGYTF.

The V gene is TRBV12-5, the J gene TRBJ2-6, with 10 bases identical to TRBD2. V dropped 6 bases and J dropped 1; count of bases not matched to a gene: 6. CDR3 length: 17 amino acids. Germline-derived CDR1 and CDR2 are LGHNT and FRNRAP. CDR3 sequence reads: CASGISGRSSGANVLTF. The CDR3 DNA is TGTGCTAGTGGGATTAGCGGGAGGTCTTCTGGGGCCAACGTCCTGACTTTC.

This clone is classed as large. CDR3 region: CASSPGANVLTF. The CDR3 DNA is TGTGCCAGCTCACCTGGGGCCAACGTCCTGACTTTC. The J gene is TRBJ2-6, the V gene TRBV18; the D is unclear. The CDR3 sequence is 12 residues long. V shed 3 bases and J shed 3 bases, with 0 bases lying between them. Germline CDR1 and CDR2: KGHSH and LQKENI.